These 27 T cell receptor beta chains share one sample of origin, sequenced in a study of vaccination and CD4 T cells after COVID-19. The Oncomine TCR Beta short-read assay was what sequenced the DNA obtained from cultured CD4+ T cells. A single record per CDR3 protein comes from TCRdb applying MiXCR to the PCR reads. This sample carries some 15,000 distinct CDR3 sequences, approximately 28% of them seen once, and the ten largest clones take under 20%. These receptors' targets are unknown. Treatment of the sample: approximately nine-day PBMC culture with coronavirus spike peptide pools or control peptides (ViraFEST assay). The sequencing sample was made of cultured CD4+ T cells from blood. The receptors were sampled from a human donor with COVID-19.

This clonotype came up a few times. The V and J genes are TRBV7-2 and TRBJ1-3; no reliable D call. V was cut by 5 bases and J by 2 bases, with 7 bases left in between. Per germline, CDR1 SGHTA and CDR2 FQGNSA. CDR3 size: 13 residues. The CDR3 region has the DNA TGTGCCAGCAGCCCCACAGCTGGAAACACCATATATTTT. Translation: CASSPTAGNTIYF.

V usage is TRBV11-3 and J usage is TRBJ2-5, with TRBD2 matching 7 bases. Germline CDR1 SGHNT, CDR2 YENEEA. There are 15 residues in the CDR3. Germline trimming cut 1 base from V and 5 bases from J; bases unmatched to any gene: 7. The CDR3 sequence: CASSLAGGSLETQYF. CDR3 in DNA: TGTGCCAGCAGCTTAGCGGGGGGAAGTCTGGAGACCCAGTACTTC.

This clonotype was detected a few times. CDR3 sequence: CASSSRGTLRGEGETQYF. CDR3 nucleotide sequence: TGTGCCAGCAGTTCCAGGGGGACACTACGGGGGGAAGGAGAGACCCAGTACTTC. This chain links TRBV6-5 with TRBJ2-5; the D call may be TRBD1 or TRBD2 (7 bases each). V lost 4 bases and J 4 bases, leaving 25 bases between the germline ends. This CDR3 has 18 amino acids. CDR1 MNHEY and CDR2 SVGAGI come from the germline V gene.

This rearrangement joins TRBV12-3 or TRBV12-4 to TRBJ2-5; 7 bases agree with TRBD1. The CDR3 is 15 residues long. J gave up 4 bases and V 5 bases, and 10 bases lay outside the gene matches. The CDR3 region has the DNA TGTGCCAGCAGTCTGACAGGGATTGACGGAGAGACCCAGTACTTC. As protein: CASSLTGIDGETQYF.

The V and J genes are TRBV5-6 and TRBJ1-1; 7 bases match TRBD1. The germline gives CDR1 SGHDT, CDR2 YYEEEE. This CDR3 region has 14 residues. Trimming took 2 bases from V and 8 from J; bases not matched to a gene: 9. This chain's CDR3 is CASSLGQVGGEAFF. CDR3 DNA sequence: TGTGCCAGCAGCTTAGGACAGGTGGGTGGCGAAGCTTTCTTT.

The chain couples TRBV27 to TRBJ1-1; D remains unclear. This CDR3 region has 13 residues. Trimming shortened V by 8 bases and J by 4 bases, and 14 bases separated the two germline ends. Germline loops: CDR1 MNHEY, CDR2 SMNVEV (reference sequence). Here the CDR3 reads CASSLDPSTEAFF. DNA for the CDR3: TGTGCCAGCTCCTTAGATCCGAGCACTGAAGCTTTCTTT.

The J gene is TRBJ1-1, the V gene TRBV18; the D is unclear. The CDR3 spans 15 residues. Looked up from germline, CDR1 is KGHSH and CDR2 is LQKENI. V was trimmed by 0 bases and J by 4 bases, leaving 12 bases between them. The CDR3 DNA reads as TGTGCCAGCTCACCACCGGAGGGTTGGAGCACTGAAGCTTTCTTT. Its translation: CASSPPEGWSTEAFF.

This clonotype was seen more than once but under ten times. CDR3 loop: CSASSGVVTEAFF. The CDR3 DNA follows: TGCAGTGCTAGTTCGGGGGTCGTCACTGAAGCTTTCTTT. The J gene is TRBJ1-1, the V gene TRBV20-1, with D perhaps TRBD1 (5 bases). Germline CDR1 is DFQATT and CDR2 is SNEGSKA (reference sequence). V lost 3 bases and J 4 bases, leaving 12 bases between the germline ends. This CDR3 spans 13 amino acids.

The rearrangement uses TRBV7-9 and TRBJ2-5; D call uncertain. The CDR3 spans 14 residues. CDR1 SEHNR and CDR2 FQNEAQ come from the germline V gene (reference sequence). V was trimmed by 3 bases and J by 0 bases, leaving 8 bases between them. Here the CDR3 reads CASSFRTDQETQYF. In DNA, the CDR3 is TGTGCCAGCAGCTTCAGGACGGACCAAGAGACCCAGTACTTC.

The rearrangement uses TRBV25-1 and TRBJ2-3, with D maybe TRBD1 (5 bases). CDR1 is MGHDK, CDR2 SYGVNS, per germline. V lost 6 bases and J lost 2, with 9 bases in between. This CDR3 has 13 amino acids. This chain's CDR3 is CASRRGNTDTQYF. Written as DNA, the CDR3 is TGTGCCAGCAGAAGGGGAAACACAGATACGCAGTATTTT.

This clonotype appeared a few times. This chain links TRBV5-1 with TRBJ1-1; D remains ambiguous. Germline lookup yields CDR1 SGHRS and CDR2 YFSETQ. The ends were cut back, 0 bases at V and 1 base at J, with 4 bases in the middle. CDR3 size: 13 residues. CDR3 nucleotide sequence: TGCGCCAGCAGCTTGGACGCGAACACTGAAGCTTTCTTT. Encoded protein: CASSLDANTEAFF.

This clonotype was observed a few times. This chain uses TRBV18 with TRBJ2-5; TRBD2 matches at 7 bases. Losses at the gene ends were 4 bases for V and 5 bases for J; bases not matched to a gene: 7. Germline lookup yields CDR1 KGHSH and CDR2 LQKENI. CDR3 length: 14 amino acids. The CDR3 reads CASSLTGGYETQYF. In nucleotides, the CDR3 is TGTGCCAGCTCACTCACGGGGGGTTACGAGACCCAGTACTTC.

This rearrangement joins TRBV10-1 to TRBJ1-6; a weak D match, TRBD1 (6 bases). The CDR3 covers 12 residues. Germline CDR1 is WNHNN and CDR2 is SYGVQD (reference sequence). Trimming took off 10 bases at V and 12 bases at J, with 16 bases between the two ends. The CDR3 region is CAINRAYGPLHF. CDR3 coding DNA: TGCGCCATCAACAGGGCGTACGGACCCCTCCACTTT.

This sequence joins TRBV7-2 and TRBJ2-3; TRBD2 agrees at 9 bases. With V trimmed by 0 bases and J by 2 bases, 12 bases remained unmatched. This CDR3 comprises 19 residues. CDR1 and CDR2 from the germline V gene are SGHTA and FQGNSA. This CDR3 is CASSLAAPIAGGHTDTQYF. The CDR3 DNA sequence: TGTGCCAGCAGCTTAGCGGCCCCTATCGCGGGGGGGCACACAGATACGCAGTATTTT.

V and J are TRBV11-2 and TRBJ1-2, with 7 positions matching TRBD1. The CDR3 is 15 amino acids. Germline V gene data show CDR1 as SGHAT and CDR2 as FQNNGV. J gave up 4 bases and V 5 bases, and 10 bases lay outside the gene matches. This chain's CDR3 is CASSHYSGGRYGYTF. CDR3 bases: TGTGCCAGCAGCCATTACTCAGGGGGTCGCTATGGCTACACCTTC.

This clonotype has a single count. The chain carries TRBV7-8 and TRBJ2-3; no reliable D call. The CDR3 has 12 residues. The germline CDR1 and CDR2 sequences are SGHVS and FQNEAQ. The germline V and J ends were trimmed by 2 bases and 6 bases, with 6 bases remaining between them. DNA for the CDR3: TGTGCCAGCAGCTTATATAGGGATACGCAGTATTTT. The encoded protein is CASSLYRDTQYF.

This clonotype was seen only a few times. The gene calls are TRBV19 and TRBJ2-4; TRBD2 matches at 8 bases. Germline trimming cut 0 bases from V and 2 bases from J; bases unmatched to any gene: 9. From germline, CDR1 is LNHDA and CDR2 SQIVND (reference sequence). This CDR3 has 18 amino acids. The CDR3 bases are TGTGCCAGTAGTATAGATGGCCTCGGGGGGGTGACCAAAAACATTCAGTACTTC. Residues: CASSIDGLGGVTKNIQYF.

This clonotype was observed a few times. The chain links TRBV19 to TRBJ1-2; possibly TRBD1 for D (6 bases). The CDR3 is 13 amino acids. Germline CDR1 and CDR2: LNHDA and SQIVND (reference sequence). Trimming stripped 5 bases from V and 2 bases from J, with 9 bases between. The CDR3 sequence: CASSVDRNYGYTF. CDR3 bases: TGTGCCAGTAGTGTGGACAGAAACTATGGCTACACCTTC. The full variable domain, in which reference TRBV19 and TRBJ1-2 provide the parts outside the CDR3, is DGGITQSPKYLFRKEGQNVTLSCEQNLNHDAMYWYRQDPGQGLRLIYYSQIVNDFQKGDIAEGYSVSREKKESFPLTVTSAQKNPTAFYLCASSVDRNYGYTFGSGTRLTVV.

V is TRBV5-1 and J is TRBJ1-1, with 7 bases lining up with TRBD1. V was pared by 3 bases and J by 4 bases, with 6 bases of the junction left unmatched. Per germline, CDR1 SGHRS and CDR2 YFSETQ. The CDR3 is 14 residues long. As DNA, the CDR3 is TGCGCCAGCAGCTCAGGGGGGAAGGCCACTGAAGCTTTCTTT. Protein: CASSSGGKATEAFF.

V usage is TRBV5-1 and J usage is TRBJ1-5, with a weak D call TRBD1 (6 bases). The CDR3 is 15 amino acids. V was clipped by 4 bases and J by 7 bases, with 18 bases between them. CDR1 is SGHRS and CDR2 is YFSETQ in the germline V gene. CDR3 region: CASSIGPERGQPQHF. DNA for the CDR3: TGCGCCAGCAGCATAGGTCCAGAGAGGGGGCAGCCCCAGCATTTT.

This clonotype was observed a single time. The gene calls are TRBV2 and TRBJ1-5; D might be TRBD1 (5 bases). Trimming shortened V by 6 bases and J by 7 bases, and 13 bases separated the two germline ends. From germline, CDR1 is SNHLY and CDR2 FYNNEI. CDR3 size: 13 residues. Written as DNA, the CDR3 is TGTGCCAGCAGCGCTCGGGGGGACCAGCCCCAGCATTTT. Residues: CASSARGDQPQHF.

The rearrangement uses TRBV9 and TRBJ2-5; 7 positions agree with TRBD2. The CDR3 covers 15 residues. Germline V gene data show CDR1 as SGDLS and CDR2 as YYNGEE. The V gene end was trimmed by 3 bases and the J gene end by 2 bases; junction bases not matched to a gene: 7. The CDR3 region is CASSARGVGQETQYF. In DNA form, the CDR3 reads TGTGCCAGCAGCGCACGGGGGGTTGGGCAAGAGACCCAGTACTTC.

V usage is TRBV25-1 and J usage is TRBJ1-5; tentative D call: TRBD1 (5 bases). The ends were cut back, 9 bases at V and 7 bases at J, with 13 bases in the middle. CDR3 length: 12 residues. Per the germline V gene, CDR1 is MGHDK and CDR2 is SYGVNS. DNA for the CDR3: TGTGCCAGTGAAGGGGCAGGACAGCCCCAGCATTTT. Amino acids: CASEGAGQPQHF.

The chain couples TRBV24-1 to TRBJ2-1; 11 bases fit TRBD2. Trimming cost V 4 bases and J 6 bases; bases outside gene matches: 7. Germline loops: CDR1 KGHDR, CDR2 SFDVKD. The CDR3 loop spans 16 amino acids. The CDR3 region is CATSDPTSGGLNEQFF. CDR3 in DNA: TGTGCCACCAGTGACCCTACTAGCGGGGGTCTCAATGAGCAGTTCTTC.

This sequence joins TRBV6-1 and TRBJ1-1; no firm D call. Trimming left V 6 bases short and J 5 bases short, with 7 bases between. Germline V gene lookup returns CDR1 MNHNS and CDR2 SASEGT. CDR3 length equals 11 residues. CDR3 loop: CASRTLTEAFF. In nucleotides, the CDR3 is TGTGCCAGCAGGACACTAACTGAAGCTTTCTTT.

This clonotype occurred a few times. V usage is TRBV20-1 and J usage is TRBJ1-5, with TRBD1 as a possible D gene (6 bases). The CDR3 is 16 residues long. The V end was cut by 6 bases, the J end by 1 base, with 19 bases between. CDR1 and CDR2 (germline): DFQATT, SNEGSKA (reference sequence). The CDR3 here is CSAPFAGAGSNQPQHF. CDR3 bases: TGCAGTGCCCCTTTCGCGGGGGCTGGAAGCAATCAGCCCCAGCATTTT.

The chain employs TRBV24-1 and TRBJ2-3; D is perhaps TRBD1 (6 bases). Germline CDR1 reads KGHDR; CDR2 reads SFDVKD. The CDR3 is 15 amino acids. Trimming removed 9 bases at V and 0 bases at J, with 15 bases between. CDR3 nucleotides: TGTGCCACCGGGGAACAGGGCGCAAGCACAGATACGCAGTATTTT. Translating it yields CATGEQGASTDTQYF.